This T cell receptor beta chain is from a study of blood T cell repertoires in COVID-19. At the level of the study: The study drew acute and convalescent COVID-19 samples from the United States, Italy and Spain. Nucleic acid was either cDNA or gDNA, and it came from T cells, B-cell-depleted T cells, or PBMCs.

As processed by the authors: Estimates of nucleated cell counts were drawn from the amplification of reference gene primers. Only in-frame clones appear in the TCRdb table, and some are missing; sequencing was by immunoSEQ multiplex PCR. V, J and clone size derive from that table, while D and trimming were established from the DNA sequence. The table lists 200,000 to 300,000 clones, 75% to 90% of them singletons, with about 27% in the top ten. The CDR3 has 13 amino acids. CDR1 and CDR2 from the germline V gene are WSHSY and SAAADI. Trimming removed 6 bases from V and 4 bases from J; junction bases left unmatched: 4.

This clonotype was obtained from a man in his forties with acute or convalescent COVID-19. Sequencing was performed on peripheral blood. V and J are TRBV10-2 and TRBJ2-7; 9 bases agree with TRBD1. In DNA form, the CDR3 reads TGCGCCAGCAGGAGGGGACAGGGTTACGAGCAGTACTTC. Residues: CASRRGQGYEQYF.